The entry that follows covers one T cell receptor beta chain sequence. This sample is drawn from a study of T cell responses to AZD1222 COVID-19 vaccine. Generated by immunoSEQ multiplex PCR, the TCRdb table keeps only in-frame clones and is missing some. The sample has 100,000 or so clones; around 84% are singletons. There are 15 residues in the CDR3. Germline CDR1 reads KGHDR; CDR2 reads SFDVKD. Trimming removed 1 base from V and 5 bases from J, with 13 bases in between. The V gene is TRBV24-1, the J gene TRBJ2-5, with D maybe TRBD1 (6 bases). The sequenced sample was peripheral blood, obtained on day 0 of AZD1222 vaccination. The clonotype was recovered from an adult in good health. CDR3 in amino acids: CATSDFKGDGETQYF. CDR3 DNA sequence: TGTGCCACCAGTGATTTTAAGGGGGACGGGGAGACCCAGTACTTC.